This T cell receptor beta chain was identified in a study of shared clonotypes between healthy human individuals. Regarding the study as a whole: In this cohort, only blood was sampled, and tissue repertoires likely differ.

TCRdb keeps only in-frame clones here, not all; method: immunoSEQ multiplex PCR. The repertoire holds about 2.2 million clones, just over 90% seen once, with around 1.8% in the top ten. CDR1 is MNHEY, CDR2 SMNVEV, per germline (reference sequence). The CDR3 spans 16 residues. Trimming removed 6 bases from V and 1 base from J; junction bases left unmatched: 5. Naive CD8 cells lacked CD45RO, underwent positive selection for CCR7 and left out terminally differentiated effector memory CD45RA+ cells. Donors were healthy HIV-negative adults without recent acute infections or vaccinations. In regard to this clone: The antigen remains undetermined.

The clonotype was recovered from a man aged 18 to 29 in good health. Some clones in this sample may be carry-over from other donors' samples. The V gene is TRBV27, the J gene TRBJ2-1, with 11 bases identical to TRBD2. Source material: naive CD8+ T cells from PBMCs. Written as DNA, the CDR3 is TGTGCCAGCAGGGGGGGACTAGCGGCTTCCTACAATGAGCAGTTCTTC. Translation: CASRGGLAASYNEQFF.